The next 28 T cell receptor beta chains were all read from a single sample in a study of PD-L1 blockade in urothelial cancer. Profiling relied on immunoSEQ multiplex PCR, and the TCRdb table lists in-frame clones only, not all of them. The sample holds 50,000 to 75,000 clones; 70% to 90% are singletons and the top ten take 1.6%. Sample time point: pretreatment peripheral blood. Here the sequenced sample was PBMCs, taken around atezolizumab (anti-PD-L1) treatment. The origin of the receptors is a man between 65 and 85 years old with urothelial cancer.

The chain has TRBV7-2 and TRBJ1-1; D is possibly TRBD1 (5 bases). Germline CDR1 reads SGHTA; CDR2 reads FQGNSA. Trimming cost V 4 bases and J 7 bases, with 7 bases left between them. The CDR3 is 11 amino acids. The CDR3 loop reads CASSSGHEAFF. The CDR3 DNA sequence: TGTGCCAGCAGCTCAGGGCATGAAGCTTTCTTT.

The chain is built from TRBV27 and TRBJ2-1; D is possibly TRBD1 (6 bases). The length of the CDR3 is 15 residues. Trimming stripped 10 bases from V and 7 bases from J, with 23 bases between. The V gene's germline CDR1 is MNHEY and CDR2 SMNVEV (reference sequence). DNA for the CDR3: TGTGCCACCTCTTTCGTGGGGGCGATTAGAAATGAGCAGTTCTTC. Residues: CATSFVGAIRNEQFF.

The gene calls are TRBV4-2 and TRBJ2-7, with D possibly TRBD2 on 5 matching bases. This CDR3 has 14 residues. V was shortened by 0 bases and J by 2 bases, with 8 bases between the two germline ends. CDR1 is LGHNA, CDR2 YNFKEQ, per germline. CDR3: CASSQEEAAYEQYF. For the CDR3, the DNA is TGTGCCAGCAGCCAAGAGGAGGCAGCCTACGAGCAGTACTTC.

This clone was counted a single time. The rearrangement uses TRBV5-4 and TRBJ2-1, with a possible D match to TRBD2 (6 bases). Germline V gene lookup returns CDR1 SGHNT and CDR2 YYREEE (reference sequence). V lost 2 bases and J lost 0, with 6 bases in between. The CDR3 covers 14 residues. The CDR3: CASSFSGSYNEQFF. CDR3 coding DNA: TGTGCCAGCAGCTTTAGCGGCTCCTACAATGAGCAGTTCTTC.

This sequence joins TRBV25-1 and TRBJ1-4, with a tentative D call TRBD1 (5 bases). CDR1 MGHDK and CDR2 SYGVNS come from the germline V gene. The CDR3 covers 16 residues. The V gene lost 0 bases and the J gene lost 8 bases, with 16 bases spanning the gap. The CDR3 DNA follows: TGTGCCAGCAGTGAATATACGACAGACCAGGGAGAAAAACTGTTTTTT. Translated: CASSEYTTDQGEKLFF.

In its sample, this clone was seen a few times. This chain connects TRBV4-2 to TRBJ2-3; D unresolved. In germline, CDR1 is LGHNA, CDR2 YNFKEQ. This CDR3 is built from 14 residues. Deletions cut 0 bases from V and 6 bases from J, with 10 bases between. CDR3 protein: CASSQDLEADTQYF. CDR3 nucleotides: TGTGCCAGCAGCCAAGATCTTGAGGCGGATACGCAGTATTTT.

The CDR3 protein is CASSSGLAGSSYNEQFF. CDR3 nucleotides: TGTGCCAGCAGCTCTGGACTAGCGGGATCCTCCTACAATGAGCAGTTCTTC. The chain is built from TRBV7-6 and TRBJ2-1, with 12 bases that match TRBD2. The CDR3 sequence is 17 residues long. Trimming at V came to 4 bases and at J to 0 bases, leaving 4 bases not matched to a gene. Germline loops: CDR1 SGHVS, CDR2 FNYEAQ.

The chain recombines TRBV6-4 with TRBJ1-1; TRBD1 agrees at 8 bases. Germline CDR1 and CDR2: MRHNA and SNTAGT. The ends lost 5 bases at V and 8 bases at J; junction bases unmatched: 7. The CDR3 is 13 amino acids. CDR3 sequence reads: CASSLTGETEAFF. DNA of the CDR3: TGTGCCAGCAGTCTGACAGGGGAGACGGAAGCTTTCTTT.

The chain has TRBV10-2 and TRBJ2-7, with 8 bases aligning to TRBD1. Trimming cost V 2 bases and J 2 bases; bases outside gene matches: 5. CDR3 length equals 15 residues. Looked up from germline, CDR1 is WSHSY and CDR2 is SAAADI. The CDR3 region has the DNA TGCGCCAGCAGTGAGAAAATGGGACAGGCCTACGAGCAGTACTTC. Translated, it gives CASSEKMGQAYEQYF.

The chain recombines TRBV18 with TRBJ1-3; D might be TRBD1 (5 bases). Germline CDR1 and CDR2: KGHSH and LQKENI. The CDR3 is 16 amino acids. V lost 2 bases to trimming and J lost 1 base, with 12 bases between them. The CDR3 loop reads CASSPAGLKSGNTIYF. In DNA, the CDR3 is TGTGCCAGCTCACCAGCAGGGCTCAAGTCTGGAAACACCATATATTTT.

V and J are TRBV27 and TRBJ2-7; 8 nucleotides agree with TRBD1. This CDR3 is 13 amino acids long. Germline CDR1 reads MNHEY; CDR2 reads SMNVEV (reference sequence). Trimming removed 5 bases from V and 5 bases from J; junction bases left unmatched: 5. The CDR3 nucleotides read TGTGCCAGCAGTACCTCAGGGGGCGACGAGCAGTACTTC. Its translation is CASSTSGGDEQYF.

V gene TRBV6-5 combines with J gene TRBJ1-2; 10 bases line up with TRBD1. This CDR3 contains 13 residues. The ends lost 6 bases at V and 7 bases at J; junction bases unmatched: 5. The germline V gene has CDR1 MNHEY and CDR2 SVGAGI. CDR3 loop: CASRLGTGVGYTF. The CDR3 bases are TGTGCCAGCAGACTTGGGACAGGGGTTGGCTACACCTTC.

J is TRBJ1-1 and V is TRBV5-1; 7 nucleotides line up with TRBD1. Germline V gives CDR1 SGHRS, CDR2 YFSETQ. This CDR3 contains 16 residues. With V trimmed by 4 bases and J by 4 bases, 13 bases remained unmatched. The CDR3 nucleotides are TGCGCCAGCAGCCTTCAGACAGGGCAATTGGGCACTGAAGCTTTCTTT. As protein: CASSLQTGQLGTEAFF.

This chain connects TRBV18 to TRBJ1-3; D might be TRBD1 (5 bases). CDR3 size: 16 residues. V was shortened by 3 bases and J by 2 bases, with 14 bases between the two germline ends. Germline lookup yields CDR1 KGHSH and CDR2 LQKENI. The DNA for the CDR3 is TGTGCCAGCTCACCGGAAGACAGCGGGGCTGGAAACACCATATATTTT. This codes for CASSPEDSGAGNTIYF.

J is TRBJ2-2 and V is TRBV18, with D possibly matching TRBD2 (6 bases). V was trimmed by 4 bases and J by 3 bases, leaving 15 bases between them. CDR1 and CDR2 from the germline V gene are KGHSH and LQKENI. The CDR3 sequence is 16 residues long. The CDR3 protein is CASSLAGPPYTGELFF. The CDR3 DNA reads as TGTGCCAGCTCACTTGCGGGGCCACCATACACCGGGGAGCTGTTTTTT.

The chain employs TRBV2 and TRBJ2-5; 10 bases agree with TRBD1. The CDR3 is 14 residues long. V was clipped by 6 bases and J by 5 bases; unmatched bases: 6. Germline CDR1 SNHLY, CDR2 FYNNEI. This chain's CDR3 is CASSPTGGGETQYF. In DNA form, the CDR3 reads TGTGCCAGCAGCCCGACAGGGGGCGGGGAGACCCAGTACTTC.

V gene TRBV27 combines with J gene TRBJ2-2; TRBD2 matches 8 bases. CDR3 length: 13 amino acids. V was pared by 9 bases and J by 0 bases, with 0 bases of the junction left unmatched. Germline-derived CDR1 and CDR2 are MNHEY and SMNVEV (reference sequence). The CDR3 region is CASSGTNTGELFF. The CDR3 DNA follows: TGTGCCAGTAGCGGGACGAACACCGGGGAGCTGTTTTTT.

This chain connects TRBV15 to TRBJ2-7; maybe TRBD2 (6 bases). Germline CDR1 and CDR2: LNHNV and YYDKDF (reference sequence). V was trimmed by 5 bases and J by 8 bases, leaving 22 bases between them. The CDR3 is 15 amino acids. This CDR3 is CATSPGGTYLRKQYF. The CDR3 DNA sequence: TGTGCCACCAGCCCAGGCGGGACCTATCTACGAAAGCAGTACTTC.

V is TRBV19 and J is TRBJ2-2, with a tentative D call TRBD2 (5 bases). CDR3 length equals 19 residues. V lost 2 bases and J 0 bases, leaving 19 bases between the germline ends. Germline CDR1 and CDR2: LNHDA and SQIVND (reference sequence). CDR3 DNA sequence: TGTGCCAGTAGTATACGGTGGATTAGCGAAACCCCGAACACCGGGGAGCTGTTTTTT. As protein: CASSIRWISETPNTGELFF.

V gene TRBV6-6 combines with J gene TRBJ1-3, with 8 bases aligning to TRBD1. CDR3 length: 16 amino acids. Germline CDR1 MNHNY, CDR2 SVGAGI (reference sequence). The ends lost 0 bases at V and 1 base at J; junction bases unmatched: 2. CDR3 sequence: CASSYSNRGSGNTIYF. The CDR3 region has the DNA TGTGCCAGCAGTTACTCCAACAGGGGGTCTGGAAACACCATATATTTT.

The rearrangement joins TRBV4-2 to TRBJ1-1; D not resolved. CDR3 size: 15 residues. Trimming shortened V by 0 bases and J by 3 bases, and 11 bases separated the two germline ends. Per the germline V gene, CDR1 is LGHNA and CDR2 is YNFKEQ. CDR3 residues: CASSQEPVKDTEAFF. The DNA of the CDR3 is TGTGCCAGCAGCCAAGAACCAGTGAAAGACACTGAAGCTTTCTTT.

The V call is TRBV27, the J call TRBJ1-1; D might be TRBD1 (5 bases). V was clipped by 6 bases and J by 4 bases, with 15 bases between them. Germline V gene sequence: CDR1 MNHEY, CDR2 SMNVEV (reference sequence). The CDR3 contains 14 residues. The CDR3 DNA reads as TGTGCCAGCAGCCTAAGGGCAGGGATCACTGAAGCTTTCTTT. This encodes CASSLRAGITEAFF.

The rearrangement uses TRBV7-2 and TRBJ1-1; D unclear. The CDR3 loop spans 12 amino acids. The V gene lost 4 bases and the J gene lost 5 bases, with 8 bases spanning the gap. Germline V lookup: CDR1 SGHTA, CDR2 FQGNSA. This CDR3 reads CASSYSITEAFF. CDR3 DNA sequence: TGTGCCAGCAGCTACTCGATTACTGAAGCTTTCTTT.

In its sample, this clone was seen a few times. The rearrangement links TRBV18 to TRBJ1-2; TRBD1 matches 9 bases. J lost 2 bases, V lost 3 bases, and 4 bases had no gene match. This CDR3 has 15 amino acids. CDR1 and CDR2 from the germline V gene are KGHSH and LQKENI. CDR3 amino acids: CASSPGTGTNYGYTF. The CDR3 nucleotides are TGTGCCAGCTCACCCGGGACAGGGACAAACTATGGCTACACCTTC.

The chain has TRBV4-3 and TRBJ1-1; a possible D gene is TRBD1 (5 bases). Per germline, CDR1 LGHNA and CDR2 YSLEER. Trimming left V 0 bases short and J 0 bases short, with 11 bases between. This CDR3 spans 16 amino acids. Here the CDR3 reads CASSQDMGRLNTEAFF. In DNA, the CDR3 is TGCGCCAGCAGCCAAGATATGGGGCGGCTGAACACTGAAGCTTTCTTT.

This chain connects TRBV4-3 to TRBJ2-2; 7 nucleotides align to TRBD1. There are 17 residues in the CDR3. Germline values: CDR1 LGHNA, CDR2 YSLEER. V dropped 0 bases and J dropped 0; count of bases not matched to a gene: 4. In DNA form, the CDR3 reads TGCGCCAGCAGCCAAGATGTGGACAGGTCGAACACCGGGGAGCTGTTTTTT. Protein product: CASSQDVDRSNTGELFF.

J is TRBJ1-1 and V is TRBV2, with D unresolved. Trimming pared 3 bases from V and 7 bases from J, leaving 9 bases between. CDR1 SNHLY and CDR2 FYNNEI come from the germline V gene. The CDR3 contains 12 residues. Written as DNA, the CDR3 is TGTGCCAGCAGTGAGGAGATTGGTGAAGCTTTCTTT. Its translation: CASSEEIGEAFF.

The rearrangement links TRBV5-4 to TRBJ2-5, with 11 positions matching TRBD2. This CDR3 is 17 amino acids long. CDR1 is SGHNT, CDR2 YYREEE, per germline (reference sequence). V lost 8 bases, J lost 5 bases, and 17 bases stayed unmatched. CDR3 DNA sequence: TGTGCCAGTCGACTAGCGGGACTTCCCCCGGGGGAGGAGACCCAGTACTTC. It specifies CASRLAGLPPGEETQYF.